The 13 T cell receptor beta chains in this list originate from one sample, sequenced in a study of human T cells and chemical hapten exposure. TCRdb used MiXCR to reprocess the RACE reads, holding one entry per CDR3 protein. This repertoire shows about 120,000 distinct CDR3 sequences, approximately 15% found once; its top ten account for 0.9% to 0.95%. Time point given: patch test 1, 2 weeks after DPC sensitization. Treatment specified: therapeutic diphenylcyclopropenone sensitization with weekly scalp DPC. The sequences come from whole blood, collected in connection with sensitization to the hapten diphenylcyclopropenone (DPC). The receptors were gathered from a man aged 18 to 29 with alopecia areata. Some clones in this sample may be carry-over from other donors' samples.

Concerning this clonotype: With a much larger clone just one base away, this may be a read error. The gene calls are TRBV12-3 or TRBV12-4 and TRBJ2-3; no clear D. Trimming left V 10 bases short and J 4 bases short, with 15 bases between. The CDR3 totals 13 residues. CDR3 protein: CAIGSYPADTQYF. In DNA form, the CDR3 reads TGTGCCATCGGCAGTTACCCCGCAGATACGCAGTATTTT.

This clonotype was seen at least ten times. The V and J genes are TRBV7-6 and TRBJ1-6; D is perhaps TRBD1 (5 bases). Germline lookup yields CDR1 SGHVS and CDR2 FNYEAQ. V shed 5 bases and J shed 10 bases, with 15 bases lying between them. The CDR3 runs 14 residues. The CDR3 sequence: CASSNLQRGSPLHF. CDR3 nucleotides: TGTGCCAGCAGCAACCTCCAACGGGGGTCACCCCTCCACTTT.

The genes are TRBV11-3 and TRBJ2-1, with 8 bases fitting TRBD2. J lost 2 bases, V lost 1 base, and 4 bases had no gene match. This CDR3 has 16 amino acids. The V gene's germline CDR1 is SGHNT and CDR2 YENEEA. The CDR3 nucleotides read TGTGCCAGCAGCTTAGTTGTTAGCGGGGCCTACAATGAGCAGTTCTTC. It translates to CASSLVVSGAYNEQFF.

The chain combines TRBV9 with TRBJ1-6; perhaps TRBD1 as D (5 bases). V was cut by 1 base and J by 5 bases, with 10 bases left in between. Germline loops: CDR1 SGDLS, CDR2 YYNGEE. The length of the CDR3 is 15 residues. CDR3 coding DNA: TGTGCCAGCAGCGTAACGGGGGTAAATAATTCACCCCTCCACTTT. Amino acid sequence: CASSVTGVNNSPLHF.

Ten or more counts support this clonotype. A read error may account for a junction end that differs from germline. The genes are TRBV6-5 and TRBJ2-1, with 9 bases matching TRBD1. Germline V gene sequence: CDR1 MNHEY, CDR2 SVGAGI. The CDR3 has 13 amino acids. The CDR3, as DNA: TGTGCCAGCAGTCCCCGAAACAGGGGGCTAAGCCTATTC. It yields the protein CASSPRNRGLSLF.

This clonotype has a handful of counts. The chain has TRBV20-1 and TRBJ2-7; D unclear. The CDR3 runs 14 residues. Germline values: CDR1 DFQATT, CDR2 SNEGSKA (reference sequence). V was shortened by 6 bases and J by 4 bases, with 19 bases between the two germline ends. The CDR3 DNA reads as TGCAGTGCCCCACGGGTGGGGATCGATTACGAGCAGTACTTC. It yields the protein CSAPRVGIDYEQYF.

Only a few counts were recorded for this clonotype. The chain links TRBV6-2 or TRBV6-3 to TRBJ1-2; weak D call: TRBD1 (5 bases). This CDR3 spans 14 amino acids. V lost 0 bases to trimming and J lost 8 bases, with 13 bases between them. Germline values: CDR1 MNHEY, CDR2 SVGEGT. The CDR3 coding sequence is TGTGCCAGCAGTTACTCGTCAGGGAATACGGGCTACACCTTC. This gives the protein CASSYSSGNTGYTF.

Points on this clonotype: A read error is possible here, since a much larger clone lies one base away. The chain links TRBV6-2 or TRBV6-3 to TRBJ2-4; D may be TRBD1 (8 bases). Looked up from germline, CDR1 is MNHEY and CDR2 is SVGEGT. The CDR3 has 21 residues. In DNA form, the CDR3 reads TGTACCAGCAGTCAAATCAACCAGGGGGCGACGGGAGGATTAGCCAAAAACATTCAGTACTTC. Translating it yields CTSSQINQGATGGLAKNIQYF.

Details on this clonotype: Germline is not matched at one junction end, which may reflect a read error. The V and J genes are TRBV6-2 or TRBV6-3 and TRBJ2-1; 10 bases line up with TRBD1. There are 18 residues in the CDR3. Germline V gene data show CDR1 as MNHEY and CDR2 as SVGEGT. This chain's CDR3 is CASSYSHWDRGLYIEQFF. CDR3 DNA sequence: TGTGCCAGCAGTTACTCACATTGGGACAGGGGACTATACATTGAGCAGTTCTTC.

The chain couples TRBV10-3 to TRBJ2-7, with D possibly matching TRBD1 (5 bases). This CDR3 contains 13 residues. V dropped 6 bases and J dropped 0 bases, with 9 bases sitting between them. Germline values: CDR1 ENHRY, CDR2 SYGVKD. This chain's CDR3 is CAISQGSSYEQYF. The CDR3 DNA follows: TGTGCCATCAGCCAGGGAAGCTCCTACGAGCAGTACTTC.

This chain links TRBV7-6 with TRBJ2-5; D is possibly TRBD1 (6 bases). CDR1 and CDR2 from the germline V gene are SGHVS and FNYEAQ. The CDR3 has 14 amino acids. The V end was cut by 1 base, the J end by 4 bases, with 10 bases between. CDR3 DNA sequence: TGTGCCAGCAGCTTAGATACAGGGCGAGAGACCCAGTACTTC. Its translation: CASSLDTGRETQYF.

This clonotype was recorded a few times. The CDR3 sequence is CASRASGGGTQYF. The CDR3 bases are TGCGCCAGCAGGGCTAGCGGGGGTGGGACCCAGTACTTC. The chain is built from TRBV10-2 and TRBJ2-5; TRBD2 agrees at 10 bases. The CDR3 has 13 residues. Germline V gene data show CDR1 as WSHSY and CDR2 as SAAADI. V lost 6 bases and J lost 7; bases outside the gene matches: 5.

This clonotype has more than one count but fewer than ten. The rearrangement joins TRBV18 to TRBJ2-1, with 11 bases identical to TRBD1. In germline, CDR1 is KGHSH, CDR2 LQKENI. Unmatched junction bases numbered 12, after V lost 6 bases and J lost 8 bases. The CDR3 length is 16 residues. The CDR3 protein is CASSRPGQGVYDEQFF. As DNA, the CDR3 is TGTGCCAGCTCTAGACCGGGACAGGGGGTGTATGATGAGCAGTTCTTC.